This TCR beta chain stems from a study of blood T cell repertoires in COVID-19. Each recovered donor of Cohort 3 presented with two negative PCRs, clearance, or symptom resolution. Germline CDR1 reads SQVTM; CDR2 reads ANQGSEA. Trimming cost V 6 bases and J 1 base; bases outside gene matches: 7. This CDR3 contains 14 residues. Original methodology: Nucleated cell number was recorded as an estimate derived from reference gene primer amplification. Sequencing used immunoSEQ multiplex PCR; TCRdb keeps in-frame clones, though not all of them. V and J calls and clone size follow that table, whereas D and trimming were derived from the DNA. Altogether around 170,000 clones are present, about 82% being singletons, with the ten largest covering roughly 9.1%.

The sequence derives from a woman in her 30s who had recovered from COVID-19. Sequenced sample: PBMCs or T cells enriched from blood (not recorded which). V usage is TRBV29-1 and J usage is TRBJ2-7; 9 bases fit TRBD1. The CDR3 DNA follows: TGCAGCGTCGGCCGGGACAGGGCTTCCTACGAGCAGTACTTC. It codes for CSVGRDRASYEQYF.